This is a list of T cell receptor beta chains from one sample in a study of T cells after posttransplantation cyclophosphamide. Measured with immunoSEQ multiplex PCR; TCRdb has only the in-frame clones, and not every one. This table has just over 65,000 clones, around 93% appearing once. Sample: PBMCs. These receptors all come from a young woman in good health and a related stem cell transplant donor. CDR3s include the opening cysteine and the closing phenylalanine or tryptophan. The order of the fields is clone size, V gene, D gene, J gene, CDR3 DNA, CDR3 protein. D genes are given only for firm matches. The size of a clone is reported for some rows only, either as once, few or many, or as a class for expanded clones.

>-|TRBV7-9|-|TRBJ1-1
TGTGCCAGCAGCTTAGGACAGTTGAACACTGAAGCTTTCTTT
CASSLGQLNTEAFF
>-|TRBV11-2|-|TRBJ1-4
TGTGCCAGCAGCCCCACAGGGACGATTCGGGGCGCGGATGAAAAACTGTTTTTT
CASSPTGTIRGADEKLFF
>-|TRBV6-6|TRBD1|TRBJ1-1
TGTGCCAGCAGCCCCCGGCAGGGGGCGAACACTGAAGCTTTCTTT
CASSPRQGANTEAFF
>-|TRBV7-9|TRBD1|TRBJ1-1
TGTGCCAGCAGCCCAAGGGACAGGGTGACTGAAGCTTTCTTT
CASSPRDRVTEAFF
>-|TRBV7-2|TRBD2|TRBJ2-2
TGTGCCAGCAGCTGGACTAGCGGGGGGGGAGGCGGGGAGCTGTTTTTT
CASSWTSGGGGGELFF
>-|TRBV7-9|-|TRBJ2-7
TGTGCCAGCAGCTTTACTAGGTACGAGCAGTACTTC
CASSFTRYEQYF
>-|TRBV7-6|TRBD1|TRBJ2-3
TGTGCCAGCAGCAAAAACAGGGGCCTCACAGATACGCAGTATTTT
CASSKNRGLTDTQYF
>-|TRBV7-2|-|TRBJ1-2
TGTGCCAGCAGCCCCCGGAACACGGGACGGAGCTATGGCTACACCTTC
CASSPRNTGRSYGYTF
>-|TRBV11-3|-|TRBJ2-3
TGTGCCAGCAGCTTAGAGGGTTCGGGTCCAGATACGCAGTATTTT
CASSLEGSGPDTQYF
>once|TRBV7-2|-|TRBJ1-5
TGTGCCAGCAGCTTAGTGTTCGGTCAGCCCCAGCATTTT
CASSLVFGQPQHF
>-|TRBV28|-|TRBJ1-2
TGTGCCAGCAGACCGTCTTCGGGGGGAGAGGACTATGGCTACACCTTC
CASRPSSGGEDYGYTF
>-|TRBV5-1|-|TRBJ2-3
TGCGCCAGCAGCTTGGACATAACCGCGGGGGCGAAAAAAACTAGCACAGATACGCAGTATTTT
CASSLDITAGAKKTSTDTQYF
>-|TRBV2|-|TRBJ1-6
TGTGCCAGCAGTGATGGGTTCGGGGATAATTCACCCCTCCACTTT
CASSDGFGDNSPLHF
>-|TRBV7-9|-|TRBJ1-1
TGTGCCAGCAGCTTCGACAGGCTCACTGAAGCTTTCTTT
CASSFDRLTEAFF
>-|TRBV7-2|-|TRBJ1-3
TGTGCCAGCAGCAAGGGGGGCTCCTCTGGAAACACCATATATTTT
CASSKGGSSGNTIYF
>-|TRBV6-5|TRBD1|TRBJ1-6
TGTGCCATTCGACAGGGGGCGATAACTAATTCACCCCTCCACTTT
CAIRQGAITNSPLHF
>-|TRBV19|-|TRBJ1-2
TGTGCCAGTAGTATAAGCCACGGGACATTATTGGGTGGCTACACCTTC
CASSISHGTLLGGYTF
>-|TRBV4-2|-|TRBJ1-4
TGTGCCAGCAGCCAAGTCCCAAACCCAGGGGTTGAAAAACTGTTTTTT
CASSQVPNPGVEKLFF
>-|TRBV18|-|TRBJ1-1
TGTGCCAGCTCACAGGGGATGAACACTGAAGCTTTCTTT
CASSQGMNTEAFF
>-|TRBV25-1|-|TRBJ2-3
TGTGCCAGCAGTGAATATATGCGGGACAGTAGCACAGATACGCAGTATTTT
CASSEYMRDSSTDTQYF
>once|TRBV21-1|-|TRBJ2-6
TGTGCCAGCAGCAAACCGGACAGGGGCTCTGGGGCCAACGTCCTGACTTTC
CASSKPDRGSGANVLTF
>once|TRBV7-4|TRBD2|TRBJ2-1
TGTGCCAGCAGCTTAATTAGGGCTCGCGGGGGGGGATACTCCTACAATGAGCAGTTCTTC
CASSLIRARGGGYSYNEQFF
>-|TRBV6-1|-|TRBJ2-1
TGTGCCAGCAGTCCGGGTATGGGCAATGAGCAGTTCTTC
CASSPGMGNEQFF
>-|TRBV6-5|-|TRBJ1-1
TGTGCCAGCAGAAAACGCAGGGCCAACACTGAAGCTTTCTTT
CASRKRRANTEAFF
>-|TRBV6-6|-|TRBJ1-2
TGTGCCAGCAGGGAACAGGGCACCGGTGGCTACACCTTC
CASREQGTGGYTF
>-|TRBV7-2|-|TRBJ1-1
TGTGCCAGCAGACTGGACCTCACTGAAGCTTTCTTT
CASRLDLTEAFF
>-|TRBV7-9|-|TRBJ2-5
TGTGCCAGCAGCTTATATTCAGGTGGCGAGACCCAGTACTTC
CASSLYSGGETQYF
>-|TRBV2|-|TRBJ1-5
TGTGCCAGCAGCTCAAAGGGTCACTTAAATCAGCCCCAGCATTTT
CASSSKGHLNQPQHF
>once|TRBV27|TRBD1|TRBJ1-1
TGTGCCAGCGGGGAGGCTCAGGGGGACACTGAAGCTTTCTTT
CASGEAQGDTEAFF
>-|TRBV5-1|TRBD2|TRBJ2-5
TGCGCCAGCAGCTTGGCGCGGACTAGCGGGGGTAAGACCCAGTACTTC
CASSLARTSGGKTQYF
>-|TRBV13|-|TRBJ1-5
TGTGCCAGCAGCTTAGGTAGGCGTCAGCCCCAGCATTTT
CASSLGRRQPQHF
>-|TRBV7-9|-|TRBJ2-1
TGTGCCAGCAGCCCTAAGCGGCCATTCTCCTACAATGAGCAGTTCTTC
CASSPKRPFSYNEQFF
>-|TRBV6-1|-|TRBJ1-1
TGTGCCAGCATGGGGTCGACGAAAGCTTTCTTT
CASMGSTKAFF
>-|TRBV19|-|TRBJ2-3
TGTGCCAGTAGTATAGCCATGGCAGGGAGGGGGATAGATACGCAGTATTTT
CASSIAMAGRGIDTQYF
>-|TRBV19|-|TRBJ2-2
TGTGCCAGTAGTATCTTAATTTCCGGCAGCCAGAGGACCGGGGAGCTGTTTTTT
CASSILISGSQRTGELFF
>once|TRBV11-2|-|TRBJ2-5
TGTGCCAGCAGCTTCGGCCCTACGGAGACCCAGTACTTC
CASSFGPTETQYF